The clone carrying this T cell receptor (beta chain) showed up many times. TCRdb re-derived calls from the 5' RACE reads in MiXCR, one entry per CDR3 protein. The repertoire holds around 70,000 distinct CDR3 sequences, 4.8% seen once, with 2% to 2.5% in the top ten. These data come from a study of neurological immune-mediated disorders. Overall study: Of the approximately 34 patients with multiple sclerosis, around 30 had relapsing-remitting MS, whereas the remaining 3 had secondary progressive MS.

The CDR3 is made up of 15 amino acids. Trimming left V 0 bases short and J 2 bases short, with 9 bases between. Germline V CDR1 and CDR2: SGHTA, FQGNSA. This chain connects TRBV7-2 to TRBJ2-3; TRBD2 is a possible D gene (6 bases). The sequence derives from a woman between 70 and 85 years old with multiple sclerosis. Input material: PBMCs. In nucleotides, the CDR3 is TGTGCCAGCAGCTTAGCTGGAGGGCACACAGATACGCAGTATTTT. This encodes CASSLAGGHTDTQYF.